This T cell receptor (beta chain) was recovered during a study of T cell responses to AZD1222 COVID-19 vaccine (TCRdb year 2021). Regarding the study in general: AZD1222 recipients whose second dose came at about 4 weeks and those whose second dose came at about 12 weeks were combined into one group, since spike-specific TCR depth and breadth did not differ between the two schedules. A total of 233 trial participants underwent TCR sequencing, of whom roughly 210 had received two doses of AZD1222 and around 26 had received two doses of the MenACWY control vaccine. Trial participants were enrolled into age subgroups of 18-55, 56-69 and 70-plus years, which contained about 160, 30 and 59 TCR-sequenced participants, respectively.

In the paper's terms, the time point label means: baseline before first vaccination. Vaccinee samples were obtained from the UK trials COV001 and COV002, which included a single-blind randomized controlled phase 2/3 trial of AZD1222 (ChAdOx1 nCoV-19) in healthy adults. For TCRbeta chain sequencing, PBMC samples were collected from trial participants at day 0 and at day 28 after the second dose. Study-wide conclusions, independent of this receptor: No day 14 peak-response samples were available, so repertoires were characterized only after the peak T cell response. In the small 56-69-year group, the increase in depth fell short of significance, most likely because of low power. The whole spike protein was spanned by vaccine-associated CD4 TCRs, and dominant responses were seen in regions 160-218 and 743-854. After two AZD1222 doses, both the breadth and the depth of spike-specific TCRs were significantly higher than at day 0 and than in MenACWY recipients. Reportedly, almost half of the unique spike-specific TCRs recognized epitopes lying outside the regions that are mutated in the B.1.351 and B.1.1.7 variants. Conclusions about previously exposed vaccinees are limited, since just five or six AZD1222 recipients were seropositive for SARS-CoV-2 at baseline. Participants were mostly white British and included more females than males, and it was suggested by the authors that clonal diversity may have been underestimated.

In the case of this clone: Its antigen is currently not known. No much larger clonotype is one base removed from it; base qualities were not supplied.

The CDR3 regions of human TCRbeta chains were subjected to immunosequencing. In the original analysis: Repertoire TCRs were checked for matches against a reference library of SARS-CoV-2-specific TCRs that had been generated using the MIRA antigen-specificity platform. Breadth meant the fraction of unique TCRs that were SARS-CoV-2-associated, whereas depth meant the fraction of total T cells that were SARS-CoV-2-associated. Using the MIRA data, each spike-specific TCR was mapped to the spike region that the TCR reacts to and placed in a CD4 or CD8 class. Log10-transformed breadth and depth values were compared by one-way ANOVA with Sidak's multiple comparisons tests. Imported from immuneACCESS, the table was reduced by TCRdb to in-frame sequences with V and J called. These copies leave out some clones; in studies compared against another copy, an unresolved V gene accounts for under half, and the cause of the remainder is not known. V and J calls and clone size are given by that table; D and trimming were obtained from the DNA. Counted in this sample were 140,000 or so clones; about 91% of them appeared once. The biggest ten clones account for around 4.7% of the sample.

The input for sequencing was peripheral blood, taken on day 0 of AZD1222 vaccination. The TCR comes from an adult in good health.

Here is the DNA: TGTGCCAGCAGTTACCAGGGGTTAGACACTGAAGCTTTCTTT. Its protein product is CASSYQGLDTEAFF. The chain is made from TRBV6-5 and TRBJ1-1; TRBD1 is perhaps the D gene, given 6 matching bases. V and J are truncated by 2 bases and 3 bases respectively, leaving an intervening sequence of 10 bases. The germline V gene sets CDR1 to MNHEY and CDR2 to SVGAGI. Taken from cysteine to phenylalanine, the CDR3 has 14 residues. Only CDR3 DNA is held: 42 bases, read in frame from base 1.